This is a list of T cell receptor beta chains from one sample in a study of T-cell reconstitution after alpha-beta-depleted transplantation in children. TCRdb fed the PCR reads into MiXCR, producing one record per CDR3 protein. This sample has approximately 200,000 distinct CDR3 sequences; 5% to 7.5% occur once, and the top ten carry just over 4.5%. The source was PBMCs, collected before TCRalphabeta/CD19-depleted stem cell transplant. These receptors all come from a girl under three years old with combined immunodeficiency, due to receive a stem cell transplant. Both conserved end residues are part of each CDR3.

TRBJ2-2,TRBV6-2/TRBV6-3,CASSSAGEGTGELFF
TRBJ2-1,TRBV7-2,CASSSLYTGNVYNEQFF
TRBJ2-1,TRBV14,CASSHDALLDNEQFF
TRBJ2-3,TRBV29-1,CSVEPWGQPSTDTQYF
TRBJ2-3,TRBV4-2,CASSQVRGGTDTQYF
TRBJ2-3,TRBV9,CASSLRLADTQYF
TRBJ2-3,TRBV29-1,CSVAPYNTDTQYF
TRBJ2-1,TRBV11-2,CASSLDRTVYNEQFF
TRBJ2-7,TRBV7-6,CASSLEVGVSYEQYF
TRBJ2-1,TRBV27,CASSPGTGHVPYNEQFF
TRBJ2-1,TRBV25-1,CASRSGTSAYNEQFF
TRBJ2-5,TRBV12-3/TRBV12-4,CASSLEPRGSQYF
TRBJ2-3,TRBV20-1,CSATESGGGTDTQYF
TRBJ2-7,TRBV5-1,CASSLPGGDYEQYF
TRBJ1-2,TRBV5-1,CASSLDGYGYTF
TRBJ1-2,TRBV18,CASSPQDRRNGYTF
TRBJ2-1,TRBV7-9,CASSLGGGYNEQFF
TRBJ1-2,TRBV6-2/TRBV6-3,CASSAGNGYTF
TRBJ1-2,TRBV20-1,CCARDKGVGYTF
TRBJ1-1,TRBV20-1,CSARHPGNTEAFF
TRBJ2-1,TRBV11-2,CASSLVSPLMSSYNEQFF
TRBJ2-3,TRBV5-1,CASRRLRGGVDTQYF
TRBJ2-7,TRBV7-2,CASSFLDSSSYEQYF
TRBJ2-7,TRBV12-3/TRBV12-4,CASSQTGNYEQYF
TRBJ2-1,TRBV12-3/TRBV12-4,CASSAHYNEQFF
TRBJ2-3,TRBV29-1,CSVEGDRGPDTQYF
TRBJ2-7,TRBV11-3,CASSWGPYEQYF
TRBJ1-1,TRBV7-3,CASSPQDSSEAFF
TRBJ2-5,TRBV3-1,CASSQAGLAGPETQYF
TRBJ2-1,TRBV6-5,CATAETSGGPQNGEQFF
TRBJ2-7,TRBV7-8,CASSLELGASDEQYF
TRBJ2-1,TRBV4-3,CASSQDWRGIEQFF
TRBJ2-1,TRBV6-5,CASSYPGAGLAINEQFF
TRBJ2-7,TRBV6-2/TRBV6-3,CASSYGRSEQYF
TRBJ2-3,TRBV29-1,CSVEGTGTSTDTQYF
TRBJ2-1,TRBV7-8,CASSQRRGGYNEQFF
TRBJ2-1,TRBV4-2,CASSQESRWPLSSYNEQFF
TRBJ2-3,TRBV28,CASSFLLTEGRSTDTQYF
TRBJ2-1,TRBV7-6,CASSWIRLAGGPGNEQFF
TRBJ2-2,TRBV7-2,CASSSKNTGELFF
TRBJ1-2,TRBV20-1,CSARVRDRAYGYTF
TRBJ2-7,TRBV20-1,CSAWLVAGGFLLSYEQYF
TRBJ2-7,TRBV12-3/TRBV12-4,CASSTDGVYEQYF
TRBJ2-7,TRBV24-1,CATSDSRQTYEQYF
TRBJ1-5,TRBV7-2,CASSLTPTYQPQHF
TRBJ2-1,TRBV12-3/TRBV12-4,CASSFLPPSVPQSEQFF
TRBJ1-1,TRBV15,CATSRGAPAEAFF
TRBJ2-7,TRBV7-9,CASSLAWGEVGYEQYF
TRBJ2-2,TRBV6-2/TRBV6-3,CASSYWKTSGVNTGELFF
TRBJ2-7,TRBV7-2,CASSLYMGPGVYEQYF